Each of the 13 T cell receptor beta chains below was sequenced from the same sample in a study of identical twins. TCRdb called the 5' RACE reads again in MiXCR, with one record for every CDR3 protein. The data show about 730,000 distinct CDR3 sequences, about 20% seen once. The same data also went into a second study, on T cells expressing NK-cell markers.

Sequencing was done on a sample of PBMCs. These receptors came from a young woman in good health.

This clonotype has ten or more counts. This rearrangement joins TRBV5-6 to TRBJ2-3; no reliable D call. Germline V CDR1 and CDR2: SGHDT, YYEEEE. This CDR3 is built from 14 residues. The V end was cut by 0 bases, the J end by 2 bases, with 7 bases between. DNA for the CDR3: TGTGCCAGCAGCTTGGAAGGAACCACAGATACGCAGTATTTT. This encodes CASSLEGTTDTQYF. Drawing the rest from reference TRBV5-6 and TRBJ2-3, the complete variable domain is DAGVTQSPTHLIKTRGQQVTLRCSPKSGHDTVSWYQQALGQGPQFIFQYYEEEERQRGNFPDRFSGHQFPNYSSELNVNALLLGDSALYLCASSLEGTTDTQYFGPGTRLTVL.

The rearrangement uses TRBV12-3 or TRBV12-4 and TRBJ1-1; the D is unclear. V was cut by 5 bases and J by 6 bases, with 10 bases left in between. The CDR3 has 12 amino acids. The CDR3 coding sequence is TGTGCCAGCAGTCGGCCTCCCCCTGAAGCTTTCTTT. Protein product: CASSRPPPEAFF.

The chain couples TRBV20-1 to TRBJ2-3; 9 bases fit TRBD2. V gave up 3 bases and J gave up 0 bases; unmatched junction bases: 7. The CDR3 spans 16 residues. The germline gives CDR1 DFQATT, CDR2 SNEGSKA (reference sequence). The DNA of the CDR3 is TGCAGTGCTAGTCCCCTAGCGGGGACTAGCACAGATACGCAGTATTTT. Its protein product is CSASPLAGTSTDTQYF.

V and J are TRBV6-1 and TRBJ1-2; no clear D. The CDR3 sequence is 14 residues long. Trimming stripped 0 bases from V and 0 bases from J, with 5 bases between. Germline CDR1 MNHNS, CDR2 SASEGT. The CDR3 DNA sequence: TGTGCCAGCAGTGAAGCGTCCCCTAACTATGGCTACACCTTC. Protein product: CASSEASPNYGYTF.

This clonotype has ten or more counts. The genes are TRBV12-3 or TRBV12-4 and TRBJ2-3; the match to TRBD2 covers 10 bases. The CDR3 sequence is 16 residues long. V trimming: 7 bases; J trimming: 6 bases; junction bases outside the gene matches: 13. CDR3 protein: CASTPGRLAGVDTQYF. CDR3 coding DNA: TGTGCCAGCACCCCTGGGCGTCTAGCGGGAGTTGATACGCAGTATTTT.

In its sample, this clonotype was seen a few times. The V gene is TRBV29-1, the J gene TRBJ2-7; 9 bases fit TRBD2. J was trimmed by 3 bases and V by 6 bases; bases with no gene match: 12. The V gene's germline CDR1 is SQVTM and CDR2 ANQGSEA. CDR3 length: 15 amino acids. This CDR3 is CSVTKVVAGVYEQYF. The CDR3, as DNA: TGCAGCGTCACCAAGGTGGTAGCGGGGGTCTACGAGCAGTACTTC.

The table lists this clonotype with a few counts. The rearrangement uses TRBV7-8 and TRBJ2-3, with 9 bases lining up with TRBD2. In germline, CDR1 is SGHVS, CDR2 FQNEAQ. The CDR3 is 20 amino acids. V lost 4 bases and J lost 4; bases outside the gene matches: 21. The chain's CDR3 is CASSSPILNMGAGGSDTQYF. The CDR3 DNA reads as TGTGCCAGCAGCTCTCCCATACTGAACATGGGAGCGGGAGGATCAGATACGCAGTATTTT.

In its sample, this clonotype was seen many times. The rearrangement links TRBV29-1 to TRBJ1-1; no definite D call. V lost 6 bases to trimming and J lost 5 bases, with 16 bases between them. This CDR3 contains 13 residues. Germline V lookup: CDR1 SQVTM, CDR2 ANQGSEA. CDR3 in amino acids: CSVLSPLRTEAFF. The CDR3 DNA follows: TGCAGCGTCCTTAGTCCACTACGGACTGAAGCTTTCTTT.

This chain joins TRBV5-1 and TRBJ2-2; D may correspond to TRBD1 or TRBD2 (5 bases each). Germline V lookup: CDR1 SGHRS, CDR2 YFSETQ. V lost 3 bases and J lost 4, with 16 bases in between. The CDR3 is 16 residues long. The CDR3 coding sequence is TGCGCCAGCAGCTCCGGTCCGGGGCTTGGCACCGGGGAGCTGTTTTTT. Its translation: CASSSGPGLGTGELFF.

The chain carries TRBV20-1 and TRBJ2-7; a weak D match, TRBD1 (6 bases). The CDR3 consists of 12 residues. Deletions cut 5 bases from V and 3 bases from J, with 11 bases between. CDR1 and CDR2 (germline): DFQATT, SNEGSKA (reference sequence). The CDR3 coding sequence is TGCAGTGCTCAAGGACAGATCTACGAGCAGTACTTC. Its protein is CSAQGQIYEQYF.

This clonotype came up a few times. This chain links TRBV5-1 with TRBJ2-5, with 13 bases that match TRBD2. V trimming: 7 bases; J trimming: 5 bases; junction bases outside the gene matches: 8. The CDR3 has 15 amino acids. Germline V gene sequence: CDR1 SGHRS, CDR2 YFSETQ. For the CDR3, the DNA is TGCGCCAGCGTCACTAGCGGGGGGGCCGGGGAGACCCAGTACTTC. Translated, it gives CASVTSGGAGETQYF.

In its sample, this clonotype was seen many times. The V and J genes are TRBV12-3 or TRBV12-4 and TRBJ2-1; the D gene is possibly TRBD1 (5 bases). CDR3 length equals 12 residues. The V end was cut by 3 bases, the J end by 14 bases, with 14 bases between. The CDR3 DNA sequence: TGTGCCAGCAGTTTCCAGGGTTTTGGGGAGTTCTTC. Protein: CASSFQGFGEFF.

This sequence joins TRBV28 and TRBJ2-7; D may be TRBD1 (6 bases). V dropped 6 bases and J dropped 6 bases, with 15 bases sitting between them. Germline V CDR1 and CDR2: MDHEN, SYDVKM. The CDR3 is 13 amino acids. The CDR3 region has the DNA TGTGCCAGCAGGGGGACACCAGTCTCCGAGCAGTACTTC. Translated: CASRGTPVSEQYF. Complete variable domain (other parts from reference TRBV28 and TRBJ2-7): DVKVTQSSRYLVKRTGEKVFLECVQDMDHENMFWYRQDPGLGLRLIYFSYDVKMKEKGDIPEGYSVSREKKERFSLILESASTNQTSMYLCASRGTPVSEQYFGPGTRLTVT.